One sample yielded the 28 T cell receptor beta chains listed below, sequenced in a study of cytomegalovirus exposure and HLA in healthy donors. A multiplex PCR was run with 60 Vbeta primers and 13 Jbeta primers. The protocol was immunoSEQ multiplex PCR, while the TCRdb copy is restricted to in-frame clones and leaves out a portion. The sample yields approximately 110,000 clones, approximately 80% seen once. The sequenced sample consisted of PBMCs. The receptors here all came from a man aged 25-45 years in good health and CMV-seronegative.

J is TRBJ2-1 and V is TRBV28; D is perhaps TRBD1 (6 bases). V lost 5 bases and J lost 3, with 11 bases in between. Germline V gene lookup returns CDR1 MDHEN and CDR2 SYDVKM. The CDR3 is 14 residues long. CDR3 region: CASSIRDNYNEQFF. CDR3 sequence (DNA): TGTGCCAGCAGTATCCGGGACAACTACAATGAGCAGTTCTTC.

In its sample, this clone was seen once. The chain combines TRBV7-8 with TRBJ1-2, with TRBD1 identical over 7 bases. The CDR3 spans 15 residues. V was clipped by 1 base and J by 0 bases; unmatched bases: 2. Germline CDR1 reads SGHVS; CDR2 reads FQNEAQ. In nucleotides, the CDR3 is TGTGCCAGCAGCTTAGGAAGGGGGCCTAACTATGGCTACACCTTC. Translated: CASSLGRGPNYGYTF.

The chain couples TRBV13 to TRBJ1-2; no clear D gene. Germline assignment: CDR1 PRHDT and CDR2 FYEKMQ (reference sequence). V was pared by 5 bases and J by 7 bases, with 20 bases between. The CDR3 covers 15 residues. In DNA, the CDR3 is TGTGCCAGCAGCCCCCGCGCGGACTTCTATGGTGGCTACACCTTC. This gives the protein CASSPRADFYGGYTF.

The chain couples TRBV6-4 to TRBJ1-2; 7 bases map to TRBD1. The CDR3 is 15 amino acids. Germline V CDR1 and CDR2: MRHNA, SNTAGT. V shed 2 bases, J shed 5 bases, and the junction held 8 bases outside the gene matches. CDR3 amino acids: CASSDHATGDYGYTF. In nucleotides, the CDR3 is TGTGCCAGCAGTGACCACGCTACAGGGGATTATGGCTACACCTTC.

A word on this clone: Other DNA sequences from this sample encode an identical CDR3 as well. The J gene is TRBJ1-1, the V gene TRBV18, with D tentatively TRBD1 (5 bases). The CDR3 loop spans 13 amino acids. Between the trimmed V and J ends, which lost 5 bases and 1 base, there was a span of 8 bases. Looked up from germline, CDR1 is KGHSH and CDR2 is LQKENI. CDR3 loop: CASSADRNTEAFF. CDR3 in DNA: TGTGCCAGCTCAGCCGACAGGAACACTGAAGCTTTCTTT.

V gene TRBV7-9 combines with J gene TRBJ1-1, with D perhaps matching TRBD1 (6 bases). This CDR3 is built from 15 residues. V dropped 5 bases and J dropped 5 bases, with 18 bases sitting between them. Germline assignment: CDR1 SEHNR and CDR2 FQNEAQ (reference sequence). DNA of the CDR3: TGTGCCAGCAGCCTTTCCCCTGGGGGCAGGACTGAAGCTTTCTTT. Protein product: CASSLSPGGRTEAFF.

The chain links TRBV19 to TRBJ1-5; no firm D call. The CDR3 runs 15 residues. V lost 6 bases to trimming and J lost 12 bases, with 24 bases between them. The V gene's germline CDR1 is LNHDA and CDR2 SQIVND (reference sequence). In DNA form, the CDR3 reads TGTGCCAGTAGCACCACCGGGGAGCCAGGTCGGCTCCAGCATTTT. Residues: CASSTTGEPGRLQHF.

V is TRBV9 and J is TRBJ2-7, with 7 bases lining up with TRBD2. The CDR3 consists of 14 residues. Germline V gene data show CDR1 as SGDLS and CDR2 as YYNGEE. The trim removed 4 bases at V and 3 bases at J, leaving 7 bases unmatched. This chain's CDR3 is CASSSGLGVYEQYF. The CDR3 bases are TGTGCCAGCAGCTCCGGACTAGGGGTCTACGAGCAGTACTTC.

The rearrangement joins TRBV5-4 to TRBJ1-2; D not certain. Germline assignment: CDR1 SGHNT and CDR2 YYREEE (reference sequence). V dropped 0 bases and J dropped 4 bases, with 13 bases sitting between them. CDR3 length equals 15 residues. The CDR3 loop reads CASSLARELVYGYTF. The CDR3 DNA reads TGTGCCAGCAGCTTGGCGAGGGAGCTGGTCTATGGCTACACCTTC.

The chain employs TRBV19 and TRBJ1-1, with TRBD1 matching 9 bases. Unmatched junction bases numbered 12, after V lost 7 bases and J lost 12 bases. CDR1 is LNHDA, CDR2 SQIVND, per germline (reference sequence). The CDR3 sequence is 13 residues long. This chain's CDR3 is CASISGLGTGTFF. The CDR3 nucleotides read TGTGCCAGTATAAGTGGCCTGGGGACAGGGACTTTCTTT.

The CDR3 DNA follows: TGTGCCATCAGTCTAACAGGGGGTAACTATGGCTACACCTTC. It yields the protein CAISLTGGNYGYTF. The chain has TRBV10-3 and TRBJ1-2, with 8 bases matching TRBD1. This CDR3 has 14 amino acids. V dropped 5 bases and J dropped 1; count of bases not matched to a gene: 3. The germline V gene encodes CDR1 ENHRY and CDR2 SYGVKD.

The chain recombines TRBV4-1 with TRBJ2-7; tentative D call: TRBD1 (6 bases). Looked up from germline, CDR1 is MGHRA and CDR2 is YSYEKL. This CDR3 has 14 amino acids. Trimming stripped 1 base from V and 3 bases from J, with 10 bases between. This CDR3 reads CASSQGTGLYEQYF. The CDR3 DNA reads as TGCGCCAGCAGCCAAGGTACAGGGCTCTACGAGCAGTACTTC.

This clone was found a few times. V usage is TRBV19 and J usage is TRBJ1-3; 8 bases are shared with TRBD1. CDR1 and CDR2 (germline): LNHDA, SQIVND (reference sequence). The CDR3 consists of 18 residues. The V gene end was trimmed by 4 bases and the J gene end by 0 bases; junction bases not matched to a gene: 11. CDR3 bases: TGTGCCAGTAGTACGACTCTACCGGGACAGGTCTCTGGAAACACCATATATTTT. It is translated as CASSTTLPGQVSGNTIYF.

The chain has TRBV4-3 and TRBJ2-3, with TRBD2 matching over 8 bases. This CDR3 is built from 17 residues. V gave up 0 bases and J gave up 5 bases; unmatched junction bases: 10. Looked up from germline, CDR1 is LGHNA and CDR2 is YSLEER. The CDR3 here is CASSQDLYGRAVDTQYF. The CDR3 region has the DNA TGCGCCAGCAGCCAAGACTTGTACGGGAGGGCCGTAGATACGCAGTATTTT.

Only one count was recorded for this clone. The chain carries TRBV20-1 and TRBJ2-1; D not resolved. Germline V CDR1 and CDR2: DFQATT, SNEGSKA (reference sequence). V gave up 6 bases and J gave up 7 bases, with 4 bases separating them. The CDR3 length is 9 residues. CDR3 residues: CSARNEQFF. Here the CDR3 DNA reads TGCAGTGCCCGTAATGAGCAGTTCTTC.

The V gene is TRBV15, the J gene TRBJ2-7, with D perhaps TRBD2 (7 bases). From germline, CDR1 is LNHNV and CDR2 YYDKDF (reference sequence). Between the trimmed V and J ends, which lost 3 bases and 0 bases, there was a span of 15 bases. The CDR3 spans 16 residues. In DNA form, the CDR3 reads TGTGCCACCAGCAGTGGGGGGGCTAGCGCCTCCTACGAGCAGTACTTC. Its protein product is CATSSGGASASYEQYF.

The J gene is TRBJ1-5, the V gene TRBV6-5; TRBD1 aligns across 8 bases. CDR1 MNHEY and CDR2 SVGAGI come from the germline V gene. Germline trimming cut 7 bases from V and 6 bases from J; bases unmatched to any gene: 5. This CDR3 region has 13 residues. The CDR3 DNA sequence: TGTGCCAGCAAAGGACAGGGTAGTCAGCCCCAGCATTTT. It translates to CASKGQGSQPQHF.

CDR3 sequence: CASSVEWTSLETQYF. In DNA, the CDR3 is TGTGCCAGCAGCGTAGAGTGGACTAGCTTGGAGACCCAGTACTTC. V and J are TRBV9 and TRBJ2-5; 8 nucleotides agree with TRBD2. CDR1 is SGDLS, CDR2 YYNGEE, per germline. The CDR3 covers 15 residues. V shed 0 bases and J 5 bases; nucleotides not matched to a gene: 6.

J is TRBJ1-1 and V is TRBV5-1, with TRBD1 matching over 9 bases. CDR1 and CDR2 from the germline V gene are SGHRS and YFSETQ. With V trimmed by 4 bases and J by 7 bases, 11 bases remained unmatched. CDR3 length equals 15 residues. CDR3 nucleotide sequence: TGCGCCAGCAGCCTCACCGGACAGGGGACATTTGAAGCTTTCTTT. Translation: CASSLTGQGTFEAFF.

The gene calls are TRBV27 and TRBJ2-2; 9 nucleotides align to TRBD1. Germline CDR1 MNHEY, CDR2 SMNVEV (reference sequence). This CDR3 has 15 amino acids. Unmatched junction bases numbered 5, after V lost 6 bases and J lost 3 bases. The CDR3 spells CASSNRGLDTGELFF. The CDR3 bases are TGTGCCAGCAGCAACAGGGGGCTTGACACCGGGGAGCTGTTTTTT.

This chain links TRBV5-4 with TRBJ2-3, with D tentatively TRBD1 (5 bases). Between the trimmed V and J ends, which lost 1 base and 0 bases, there was a span of 12 bases. Germline V gene sequence: CDR1 SGHNT, CDR2 YYREEE (reference sequence). The CDR3 consists of 16 residues. The CDR3 protein is CASSLQGAYSTDTQYF. The CDR3 nucleotides read TGTGCCAGCAGCTTGCAGGGTGCCTATAGCACAGATACGCAGTATTTT.

The genes are TRBV7-9 and TRBJ1-1, with TRBD1 matching over 7 bases. The junction had 3 bases not matched to a gene; V was cut back by 3 bases and J by 2 bases. There are 14 residues in the CDR3. Germline values: CDR1 SEHNR, CDR2 FQNEAQ (reference sequence). As DNA, the CDR3 is TGTGCCAGCAGCTTCAGGGGGGAAAACACTGAAGCTTTCTTT. Protein product: CASSFRGENTEAFF.

The V gene is TRBV7-8, the J gene TRBJ2-7; 9 bases align to TRBD2. V shed 4 bases and J 3 bases; nucleotides not matched to a gene: 7. The CDR3 runs 15 residues. Germline values: CDR1 SGHVS, CDR2 FQNEAQ. CDR3 DNA sequence: TGTGCCAGCAGCTCTCTGTCGCGGGGGGGCTACGAGCAGTACTTC. Its translation is CASSSLSRGGYEQYF.

This chain uses TRBV25-1 with TRBJ2-2; TRBD1 agrees at 7 bases. The CDR3 is 16 residues long. With 6 bases clipped from V and 4 bases from J, the junction kept 11 bases outside the gene matches. Germline lookup yields CDR1 MGHDK and CDR2 SYGVNS. Here the CDR3 DNA reads TGTGCCAGCAGCGAGAGACAGGGTGAGAGCACCGGGGAGCTGTTTTTT. This gives the protein CASSERQGESTGELFF.

This clone was counted a single time. V is TRBV6-5 and J is TRBJ2-2; D gene unclear. V lost 0 bases, J lost 2 bases, and 4 bases lay in between. The CDR3 has 14 amino acids. CDR1 and CDR2 (germline): MNHEY, SVGAGI. Here the CDR3 DNA reads TGTGCCAGCAGTTACTCAAGCAACACCGGGGAGCTGTTTTTT. Its translation: CASSYSSNTGELFF.

This sequence joins TRBV19 and TRBJ1-1; tentatively, D is TRBD1 (6 bases). The length of the CDR3 is 13 residues. V dropped 4 bases and J dropped 6 bases, with 12 bases sitting between them. Germline CDR1 LNHDA, CDR2 SQIVND (reference sequence). The CDR3 sequence is CASSRTEPSEAFF. The CDR3 coding sequence is TGTGCCAGTAGTAGGACAGAGCCTTCTGAAGCTTTCTTT.

The chain uses TRBV5-6 and TRBJ2-7; 8 positions agree with TRBD2. Germline V gene lookup returns CDR1 SGHDT and CDR2 YYEEEE. V lost 4 bases, J lost 4 bases, and 13 bases stayed unmatched. The CDR3 totals 16 residues. DNA of the CDR3: TGTGCCAGCAGCACGTCTCTATCCGGGAGGGTATACGAGCAGTACTTC. Protein product: CASSTSLSGRVYEQYF.

The chain has TRBV7-2 and TRBJ2-1, with 8 bases aligning to TRBD2. Losses at the gene ends were 5 bases for V and 8 bases for J; bases not matched to a gene: 11. The CDR3 runs to 15 residues. CDR1 and CDR2 (germline): SGHTA, FQGNSA. The CDR3 nucleotides are TGTGCCAGCAGCCTAAGACTAGCGTCTTTCTATGAGCAGTTCTTC. Its protein product is CASSLRLASFYEQFF.